Sequencing of this T cell receptor (beta chain) was carried out in a study of blood T cell repertoires in COVID-19. This clone was seen a single time. Deletions cut 5 bases from V and 0 bases from J, with 16 bases between. This CDR3 is built from 16 residues. The germline gives CDR1 SGHTA, CDR2 FQGNSA. Some clones are missing from TCRdb's copy, which holds only in-frame ones; the method was immunoSEQ multiplex PCR. This sample yields a few hundred thousand clones, of which more than 85% are seen a single time; roughly 18% belongs to the top ten. V usage is TRBV7-2 and J usage is TRBJ1-2, with D perhaps TRBD1 (6 bases). The sequence derives from a woman between 25 and 40 years old who had recovered from COVID-19. The sequenced material came from PBMCs or T cells enriched from blood (not recorded which). The CDR3 DNA follows: TGTGCCAGCAGCGCCGGACAGCCCCTCGCTAACTATGGCTACACCTTC. This codes for CASSAGQPLANYGYTF. The full variable domain, completed using reference TRBV7-2 and TRBJ1-2, is GAGVSQSPSNKVTEKGKDVELRCDPISGHTALYWYRQSLGQGLEFLIYFQGNSAPDKSGLPSDRFSAERTGGSVSTLTIQRTQQEDSAVYLCASSAGQPLANYGYTFGSGTRLTVV.